These 20 T cell receptor beta chains came from one sample sequenced in a study of Ad26.COV2.S vaccination and SARS-CoV-2 variants. Profiling relied on immunoSEQ multiplex PCR, and the TCRdb table lists in-frame clones only, not all of them. The sample records 500,000 or so clones, roughly 89% being singletons. Treatment indicated: roughly 19 received Ad26.COV2.S at low or high dose, single or two shots; 5 received placebo; per-sample allocation not given. Material that was analyzed had been drawn on day 63 after the first vaccine or placebo injection. The input for sequencing was peripheral blood, taken in a trial of Ad26.COV2.S vaccine versus placebo. These receptors were taken from a person between 18 and 65 years old who received the Ad26.COV2.S COVID-19 vaccine or a placebo.

The chain employs TRBV7-8 and TRBJ1-6; no clear D gene. Trimming stripped 1 base from V and 10 bases from J, with 5 bases between. This CDR3 is built from 12 residues. The germline CDR1 and CDR2 sequences are SGHVS and FQNEAQ. The CDR3 DNA reads as TGTGCCAGCAGCTTAGATCTCTCACCCCTCCACTTT. It yields the protein CASSLDLSPLHF.

J is TRBJ1-2 and V is TRBV7-2; no firm D call. V was pared by 1 base and J by 2 bases, with 5 bases between. The germline CDR1 and CDR2 sequences are SGHTA and FQGNSA. This CDR3 has 13 amino acids. As DNA, the CDR3 is TGTGCCAGCAGCTTAGTTACCAACTATGGCTACACCTTC. Its protein is CASSLVTNYGYTF. The full variable domain, completed using reference TRBV7-2 and TRBJ1-2, is GAGVSQSPSNKVTEKGKDVELRCDPISGHTALYWYRQSLGQGLEFLIYFQGNSAPDKSGLPSDRFSAERTGGSVSTLTIQRTQQEDSAVYLCASSLVTNYGYTFGSGTRLTVV.

The chain couples TRBV29-1 to TRBJ2-5, with unresolved D. Germline assignment: CDR1 SQVTM and CDR2 ANQGSEA. Trimming removed 3 bases from V and 8 bases from J, with 13 bases in between. The CDR3 is 12 residues long. The CDR3 loop is CSVDSPAPTQYF. The CDR3 DNA reads as TGCAGCGTTGATTCCCCGGCTCCTACCCAGTACTTC.

The chain uses TRBV5-4 and TRBJ2-3; weak D call: TRBD2 (5 bases). CDR3 length equals 15 residues. V lost 0 bases to trimming and J lost 4 bases, with 12 bases between them. Germline V gene lookup returns CDR1 SGHNT and CDR2 YYREEE (reference sequence). CDR3 bases: TGTGCCAGCAGCTTGGATTCCGGGAACGCAGATACGCAGTATTTT. Protein sequence: CASSLDSGNADTQYF.

The chain has TRBV5-4 and TRBJ1-1; D not resolved. Germline CDR1 reads SGHNT; CDR2 reads YYREEE (reference sequence). This CDR3 is built from 15 residues. V was shortened by 0 bases and J by 6 bases, with 15 bases between the two germline ends. CDR3 loop: CASSLDRGFGAEAFF. In DNA, the CDR3 is TGTGCCAGCAGCTTGGATCGAGGTTTTGGGGCTGAAGCTTTCTTT. Filled out from reference TRBV5-4 and TRBJ1-1, the complete variable domain reads ETGVTQSPTHLIKTRGQQVTLRCSSQSGHNTVSWYQQALGQGPQFIFQYYREEENGRGNFPPRFSGLQFPNYSSELNVNALELDDSALYLCASSLDRGFGAEAFFGQGTRLTVV.

The chain combines TRBV14 with TRBJ2-5; D is uncertain. V was clipped by 2 bases and J by 4 bases, with 8 bases between them. Germline CDR1 SGHDN, CDR2 FVKESK. This CDR3 is 13 amino acids long. The CDR3 is CASSQYRRETQYF. The CDR3 DNA follows: TGTGCCAGCAGCCAATATCGCAGAGAGACCCAGTACTTC.

Concerning this clone: A junction boundary mismatches the germline segment, possibly from a read error. V gene TRBV19 combines with J gene TRBJ2-7; the D gene is possibly TRBD2 (5 bases). The CDR3 consists of 13 residues. Germline V lookup: CDR1 LNHDA, CDR2 SQIVND (reference sequence). The CDR3 reads CASSIDRASRPRF. In DNA, the CDR3 is TGTGCCAGTAGTATAGATCGGGCTAGCCGTCCTCGCTTC.

The chain recombines TRBV3-1 (or the pseudogene TRBV3-2) with TRBJ1-1, with 7 bases identical to TRBD1. There are 12 residues in the CDR3. V dropped 2 bases and J dropped 8; count of bases not matched to a gene: 2. Looked up from germline, CDR1 is LGHDT and CDR2 is YNNKEL (reference sequence). CDR3 residues: CASSQQGVEAFF. CDR3 coding DNA: TGTGCCAGCAGCCAACAGGGGGTAGAAGCTTTCTTT.

The chain recombines TRBV9 with TRBJ1-1; no clear D. The CDR3 has 19 residues. Looked up from germline, CDR1 is SGDLS and CDR2 is YYNGEE. V was shortened by 2 bases and J by 0 bases, with 23 bases between the two germline ends. For the CDR3, the DNA is TGTGCCAGCAGCGTCTCTCCCCACCGAAGGGCAACGGTGAACACTGAAGCTTTCTTT. Residues: CASSVSPHRRATVNTEAFF.

The chain has TRBV19 and TRBJ1-5, with D possibly matching TRBD1 (6 bases). V was cut by 5 bases and J by 0 bases, with 17 bases left in between. In germline, CDR1 is LNHDA, CDR2 SQIVND (reference sequence). The CDR3 runs 17 residues. This chain's CDR3 is CASSATRQAYSNQPQHF. The CDR3 DNA reads as TGTGCCAGTAGTGCCACCAGACAGGCTTATAGCAATCAGCCCCAGCATTTT.

CDR3 coding DNA: TGTGCCAGCAGTTTTGGGGGACGGGGGTGGCAGTACTTC. As protein: CASSFGGRGWQYF. This rearrangement joins TRBV12-3 or TRBV12-4 to TRBJ2-7; possibly TRBD2 for D (6 bases). V dropped 3 bases and J dropped 9 bases, with 15 bases sitting between them. This CDR3 has 13 amino acids.

The chain joins TRBV11-3 to TRBJ2-2; 9 nucleotides align to TRBD1. The CDR3 is 17 residues long. Germline trimming cut 0 bases from V and 6 bases from J; bases unmatched to any gene: 8. CDR1 SGHNT and CDR2 YENEEA come from the germline V gene. CDR3 loop: CASSLDQDRGLAGELFF. DNA for the CDR3: TGTGCCAGCAGCTTAGATCAGGACAGGGGATTAGCCGGGGAGCTGTTTTTT. The variable domain in full, completed from reference TRBV11-3 and TRBJ2-2, reads EAGVVQSPRYKIIEKKQPVAFWCNPISGHNTLYWYLQNLGQGPELLIRYENEEAVDDSQLPKDRFSAERLKGVDSTLKIQPAELGDSAVYLCASSLDQDRGLAGELFFGEGSRLTVL.

The V gene is TRBV19, the J gene TRBJ1-5, with D unresolved. Per the germline V gene, CDR1 is LNHDA and CDR2 is SQIVND (reference sequence). The CDR3 sequence is 12 residues long. The V end lost 5 bases, the J end lost 5 bases, and 7 bases lay between the germline ends. CDR3 sequence: CASSPFDQPQHF. The CDR3 DNA sequence: TGTGCCAGTAGTCCCTTTGATCAGCCCCAGCATTTT.

This chain joins TRBV3-1 (or the pseudogene TRBV3-2) and TRBJ2-6; no reliable D call. There are 13 residues in the CDR3. The ends were cut back, 8 bases at V and 0 bases at J, with 5 bases in the middle. Germline CDR1 and CDR2: LGHDT and YNNKEL (reference sequence). In DNA, the CDR3 is TGTGCCAGCTCCTACTCTGGGGCCAACGTCCTGACTTTC. It encodes CASSYSGANVLTF.

This clone was counted a single time. J is TRBJ1-5 and V is TRBV7-9, with TRBD1 as a possible D gene (6 bases). From germline, CDR1 is SEHNR and CDR2 FQNEAQ (reference sequence). There are 14 residues in the CDR3. The V gene lost 3 bases and the J gene lost 4 bases, with 10 bases spanning the gap. CDR3 protein: CASSLDSQNQPQHF. The CDR3 coding sequence is TGTGCCAGCAGCTTGGACAGCCAAAATCAGCCCCAGCATTTT.

This chain uses TRBV6-1 with TRBJ1-6; unclear D gene. V was pared by 3 bases and J by 6 bases, with 3 bases between. Germline-derived CDR1 and CDR2 are MNHNS and SASEGT. The CDR3 sequence is 12 residues long. This chain's CDR3 is CASSEPNSPLHF. The CDR3 bases are TGTGCCAGCAGTGAGCCTAATTCACCCCTCCACTTT.

The chain has TRBV5-5 and TRBJ1-4, with 11 bases that match TRBD1. CDR1 SGHKS and CDR2 YYEKEE come from the germline V gene (reference sequence). The CDR3 is 16 residues long. Trimming cost V 4 bases and J 7 bases; bases outside gene matches: 9. The CDR3 loop is CASSPPLGTGGEKLFF. The CDR3 DNA reads as TGTGCCAGCAGCCCACCATTAGGGACAGGGGGTGAAAAACTGTTTTTT.

A word on this clone: The same CDR3 also results from other DNA sequences found in this sample. This rearrangement joins TRBV18 to TRBJ2-1; TRBD2 aligns across 13 bases. This CDR3 contains 15 residues. After removal of 2 bases from V and 5 bases from J, the junction contained 0 bases not matched to a gene. The germline gives CDR1 KGHSH, CDR2 LQKENI. The CDR3 DNA sequence: TGTGCCAGCTCACCAGGACTAGCGGGGGACAATGAGCAGTTCTTC. Protein product: CASSPGLAGDNEQFF.

The chain recombines TRBV6-1 with TRBJ1-2; D is unclear. V was cut by 3 bases and J by 2 bases, with 10 bases left in between. The germline gives CDR1 MNHNS, CDR2 SASEGT. The CDR3 covers 14 residues. The CDR3 DNA sequence: TGTGCCAGCAGTGAGTACATCTTAAACTATGGCTACACCTTC. Translating it yields CASSEYILNYGYTF.

Worth noting for this clone: Within the sample, other DNA sequences also encode this same CDR3. The rearrangement uses TRBV5-1 and TRBJ2-5; D uncertain. Per the germline V gene, CDR1 is SGHRS and CDR2 is YFSETQ. V was pared by 2 bases and J by 5 bases, with 10 bases between. The CDR3 runs 13 residues. CDR3 sequence (DNA): TGCGCCAGCAGCTTTGGGGTGCGCGAGACCCAGTACTTC. Protein product: CASSFGVRETQYF.